What follows are 8 T cell receptor beta chains derived from one specimen sequenced in a study of blood T cells in healthy people across ages. Primers used in a second PCR of roughly 6 to 11 cycles were a sample-barcoded 5' primer and a J-beta primer mix. TCRdb independently ran MiXCR on the 5' RACE reads; one entry per CDR3 protein. The sample contains under 800,000 distinct CDR3 sequences, roughly 44% of which appear only once. Sequencing input: blood. These receptors were collected from a woman aged 60-70 years in good health.

The rearrangement uses TRBV20-1 and TRBJ1-2; tentative D call: TRBD1 (5 bases). V lost 5 bases to trimming and J lost 4 bases, with 11 bases between them. This CDR3 has 12 amino acids. From germline, CDR1 is DFQATT and CDR2 SNEGSKA (reference sequence). CDR3 protein: CSAETGTYGYTF. CDR3 sequence (DNA): TGCAGTGCTGAAACCGGGACCTATGGCTACACCTTC.

The table lists this clonotype with a few counts. The chain uses TRBV19 and TRBJ2-1, with a possible D match to TRBD1 (8 bases). Germline values: CDR1 LNHDA, CDR2 SQIVND (reference sequence). The CDR3 covers 15 residues. The ends were cut back, 1 base at V and 7 bases at J, with 14 bases in the middle. The CDR3 sequence: CASSIGTGGGNEQFF. The CDR3 DNA reads TGTGCCAGTAGTATAGGTACAGGGGGGGGGAATGAGCAGTTCTTC.

This clonotype was observed a handful of times. The J gene is TRBJ1-1, the V gene TRBV28, with D unresolved. V lost 6 bases to trimming and J lost 2 bases, with 7 bases between them. The germline V gene has CDR1 MDHEN and CDR2 SYDVKM. The CDR3 sequence is 12 residues long. The CDR3 DNA reads as TGTGCCAGCAGCCCCCCTAACACTGAAGCTTTCTTT. Translation: CASSPPNTEAFF.

The rearrangement joins TRBV24-1 to TRBJ1-5; possibly TRBD1 for D (5 bases). V was clipped by 5 bases and J by 0 bases, with 13 bases between them. CDR1 and CDR2 (germline): KGHDR, SFDVKD. The length of the CDR3 is 16 residues. Here the CDR3 DNA reads TGTGCCACCAGTGGAGAAGGGACGGATAGCAATCAGCCCCAGCATTTT. Translation: CATSGEGTDSNQPQHF.

The rearrangement joins TRBV24-1 to TRBJ2-1; 11 bases map to TRBD1. The CDR3 covers 16 residues. In germline, CDR1 is KGHDR, CDR2 SFDVKD. Germline trimming cut 5 bases from V and 8 bases from J; bases unmatched to any gene: 10. DNA for the CDR3: TGTGCCACCAGTGCCTCACCGGGACAGGGGGGTGATGAGCAGTTCTTC. Translating gives CATSASPGQGGDEQFF.

As for this clonotype: Given a much more abundant clone one base away, this may be a read error. The rearrangement links TRBV4-2 to TRBJ1-6; D remains ambiguous. This CDR3 is 16 amino acids long. Germline CDR1 and CDR2: LGHNA and YNFKEQ. V gave up 0 bases and J gave up 11 bases, with 17 bases separating them. Here the CDR3 reads CASSQDWDMRGAPLHF. The DNA of the CDR3 is TGTGCCAGCAGCCAAGATTGGGATATGAGAGGTGCACCCCTCCACTTT.

In this sample, this clonotype turned up a few times. It may be a read error: a sequence one base away is much more abundant. The chain's CDR3 is CVSSQERGEQYF. CDR3 bases: TGTGTCAGCAGCCAGGAGCGTGGCGAGCAGTACTTC. This sequence joins TRBV11-2 and TRBJ2-7; D remains ambiguous. The CDR3 loop spans 12 amino acids. Germline V gene sequence: CDR1 SGHAT, CDR2 FQNNGV. The variable domain in full, completed from reference TRBV11-2 and TRBJ2-7, reads EAGVAQSPRYKIIEKRQSVAFWCNPISGHATLYWYQQILGQGPKLLIQFQNNGVVDDSQLPKDRFSAERLKGVDSTLKIQPAKLEDSAVYLCVSSQERGEQYFGPGTRLTVT.

This clonotype showed up just a few times. This chain uses TRBV2 with TRBJ2-7; D is uncertain. The CDR3 totals 11 residues. Trimming left V 6 bases short and J 4 bases short, with 7 bases between. Per germline, CDR1 SNHLY and CDR2 FYNNEI. CDR3 bases: TGTGCCAGCAGGGAGAGTTACGAGCAGTACTTC. Its translation: CASRESYEQYF. Variable domain in full (rest from reference TRBV2 and TRBJ2-7): EPEVTQTPSHQVTQMGQEVILRCVPISNHLYFYWYRQILGQKVEFLVSFYNNEISEKSEIFDDQFSVERPDGSNFTLKIRSTKLEDSAMYFCASRESYEQYFGPGTRLTVT.